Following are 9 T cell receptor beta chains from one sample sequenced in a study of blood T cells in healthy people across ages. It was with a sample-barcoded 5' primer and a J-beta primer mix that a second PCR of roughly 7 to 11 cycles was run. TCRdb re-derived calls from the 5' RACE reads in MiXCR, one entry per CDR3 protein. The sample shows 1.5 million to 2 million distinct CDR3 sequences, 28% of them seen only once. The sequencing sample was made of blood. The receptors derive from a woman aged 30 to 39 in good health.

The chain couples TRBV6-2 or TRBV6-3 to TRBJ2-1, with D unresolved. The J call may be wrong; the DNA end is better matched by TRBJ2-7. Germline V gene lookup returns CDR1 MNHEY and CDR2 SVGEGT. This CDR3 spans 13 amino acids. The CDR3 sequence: CASSYSRINEQYF. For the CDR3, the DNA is TGTGCCAGCAGTTACTCGAGAATCAATGAGCAGTACTTC.

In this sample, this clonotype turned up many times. The CDR3 DNA sequence: TGTGCCAGCAGATCGAGACGGAGTCAGCCCCAGCATTTT. It encodes CASRSRRSQPQHF. The chain employs TRBV12-3 or TRBV12-4 and TRBJ1-5; D is ambiguous. Trimming took 6 bases from V and 6 from J, leaving 12 bases between them. The CDR3 runs 13 residues.

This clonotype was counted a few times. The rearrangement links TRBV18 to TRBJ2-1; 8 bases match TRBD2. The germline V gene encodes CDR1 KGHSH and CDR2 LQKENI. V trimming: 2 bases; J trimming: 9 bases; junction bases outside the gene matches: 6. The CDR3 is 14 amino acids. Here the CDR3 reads CASSPDGRAPEQFF. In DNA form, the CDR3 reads TGTGCCAGCTCACCAGACGGGAGGGCCCCTGAGCAGTTCTTC.

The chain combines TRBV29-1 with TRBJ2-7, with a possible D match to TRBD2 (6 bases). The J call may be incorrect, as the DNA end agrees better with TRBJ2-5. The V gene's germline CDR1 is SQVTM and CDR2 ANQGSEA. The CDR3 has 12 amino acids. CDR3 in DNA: TGCACAGTGGGGGGAGTCGGGGAGACCCAGTACTTC. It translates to CTVGGVGETQYF.

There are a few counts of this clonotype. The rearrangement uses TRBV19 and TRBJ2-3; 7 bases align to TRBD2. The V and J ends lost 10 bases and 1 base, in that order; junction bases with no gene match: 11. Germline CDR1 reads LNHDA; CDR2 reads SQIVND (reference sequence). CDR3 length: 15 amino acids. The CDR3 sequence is CATRGGRKGTDTQYF. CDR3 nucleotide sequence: TGTGCCACTCGGGGAGGGCGGAAAGGCACAGATACGCAGTATTTT.

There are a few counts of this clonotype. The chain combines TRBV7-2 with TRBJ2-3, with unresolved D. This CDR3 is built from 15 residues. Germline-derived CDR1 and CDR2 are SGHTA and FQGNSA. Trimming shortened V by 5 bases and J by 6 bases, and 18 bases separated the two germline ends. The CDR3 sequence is CASSQVPEIGDTQYF. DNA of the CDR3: TGTGCCAGCAGCCAGGTCCCGGAGATTGGCGATACGCAGTATTTT.

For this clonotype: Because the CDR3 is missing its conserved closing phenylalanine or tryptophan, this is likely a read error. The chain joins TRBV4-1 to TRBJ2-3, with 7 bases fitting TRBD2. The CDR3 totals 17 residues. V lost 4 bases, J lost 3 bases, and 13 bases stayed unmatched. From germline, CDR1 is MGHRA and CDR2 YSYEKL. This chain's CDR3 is CASSPILTSQGTDTQYC. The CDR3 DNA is TGCGCCAGCAGCCCTATCCTGACTAGCCAAGGAACAGATACGCAGTATTGT.

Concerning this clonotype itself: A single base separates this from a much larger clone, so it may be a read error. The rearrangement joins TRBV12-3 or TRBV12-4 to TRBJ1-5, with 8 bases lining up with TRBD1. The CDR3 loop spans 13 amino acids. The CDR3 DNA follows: TGTGCCAGCAGTCCAGGGGGCAAGCAGCCCCAGCATTTT. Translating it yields CASSPGGKQPQHF.

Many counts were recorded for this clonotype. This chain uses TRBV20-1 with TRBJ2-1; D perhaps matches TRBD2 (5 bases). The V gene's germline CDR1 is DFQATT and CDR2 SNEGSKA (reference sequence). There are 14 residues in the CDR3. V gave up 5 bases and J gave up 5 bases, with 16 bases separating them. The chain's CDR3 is CSARLSALNNEQFF. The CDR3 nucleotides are TGCAGTGCTCGCCTTAGCGCCCTGAACAATGAGCAGTTCTTC.